Shown below are 4 T cell receptor beta chains from a single sample sequenced in a study of response to subunit inactivated influenza vaccine. TCRdb called the RT-PCR reads again in MiXCR, with one record for every CDR3 protein. The sample lists hundreds of thousands of distinct CDR3 sequences, less than 15% occurring once. Sequences were derived from PBMCs from blood, sampled approximately 15 days before vaccination. These receptors were obtained from a man in his fifties who received an inactivated influenza vaccine.

This clonotype was seen more than once but under ten times. The chain links TRBV10-3 to TRBJ2-7; 9 nucleotides line up with TRBD2. Looked up from germline, CDR1 is ENHRY and CDR2 is SYGVKD. Trimming took 0 bases from V and 4 from J; bases not matched to a gene: 4. The CDR3 has 15 residues. The CDR3 loop reads CAISESGGRAYEQYF. CDR3 nucleotide sequence: TGTGCCATCAGTGAGTCGGGCGGGAGGGCTTACGAGCAGTACTTC.

The chain is built from TRBV29-1 and TRBJ1-6; D is undetermined. The CDR3 sequence is 14 residues long. In germline, CDR1 is SQVTM, CDR2 ANQGSEA. Trimming took 4 bases from V and 3 from J, leaving 10 bases between them. This CDR3 is CSVVGRDYNSPLHF. The CDR3 region has the DNA TGCAGCGTTGTAGGGAGGGACTATAATTCACCCCTCCACTTT.

This clonotype has just a few counts. The chain combines TRBV10-2 with TRBJ2-5, with TRBD2 identical over 7 bases. Germline V gives CDR1 WSHSY, CDR2 SAAADI. The CDR3 has 14 amino acids. The V gene end was trimmed by 0 bases and the J gene end by 6 bases; junction bases not matched to a gene: 4. CDR3 coding DNA: TGCGCCAGCAGTGAGTCGGGGGGGAGAAAGACCCAGTACTTC. It specifies CASSESGGRKTQYF.

A remark on this clonotype: One end of the junction fails to match germline, which may point to a read error. The genes are TRBV2 and TRBJ2-7; TRBD1 might be the D (6 bases). Germline V gives CDR1 SNHLY, CDR2 FYNNEI. The CDR3 totals 13 residues. The CDR3 region has the DNA TGTGTCAGCAGCGCCACAGGGAAGTACGAGCAGTACTTC. This gives the protein CVSSATGKYEQYF.